The TCR beta chain under discussion was sequenced for a study of T cell responses to AZD1222 COVID-19 vaccine. About the study: Pooled samples include second doses given at about 4 or 12 weeks. Points from the study as a whole: Reports indicate that nearly half of spike-specific TCRs are directed at unmutated variant regions. Repertoire sampling occurred only after the peak T cell response. White British donors predominated, females outnumbered males, and clonal diversity was possibly underestimated.

A note on this clone: Its target is not known.

Using immunoSEQ multiplex PCR, the repertoire was profiled, and TCRdb retains in-frame clones only, with some absent. This sample has 150,000 to 200,000 clones; 85% to 95% occur once, and the top ten carry 10%. The sequenced sample was peripheral blood, obtained on day 0 of AZD1222 vaccination. The TCR comes from an adult in good health.

The CDR3 protein is CASSLAGDRGYNEQFF. CDR3 sequence (DNA): TGTGCCAGCAGCTTAGCTGGGGACAGGGGGTATAATGAGCAGTTCTTC. The chain is built from TRBV7-2 and TRBJ2-1; 11 bases are a match to TRBD1. CDR1 and CDR2 from the germline V gene are SGHTA and FQGNSA. V shed 0 bases and J 7 bases; nucleotides not matched to a gene: 5. CDR3 size: 16 residues.